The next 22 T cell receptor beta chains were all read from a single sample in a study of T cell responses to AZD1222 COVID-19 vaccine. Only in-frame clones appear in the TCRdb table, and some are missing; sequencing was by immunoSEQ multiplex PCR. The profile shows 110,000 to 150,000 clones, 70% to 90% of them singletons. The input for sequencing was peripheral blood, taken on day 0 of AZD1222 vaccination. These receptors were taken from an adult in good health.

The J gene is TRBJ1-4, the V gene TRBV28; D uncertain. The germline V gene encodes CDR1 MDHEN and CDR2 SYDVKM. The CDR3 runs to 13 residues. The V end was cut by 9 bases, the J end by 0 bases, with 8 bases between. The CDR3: CASQIPTNEKLFF. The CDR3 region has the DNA TGTGCCAGTCAAATTCCAACTAATGAAAAACTGTTTTTT.

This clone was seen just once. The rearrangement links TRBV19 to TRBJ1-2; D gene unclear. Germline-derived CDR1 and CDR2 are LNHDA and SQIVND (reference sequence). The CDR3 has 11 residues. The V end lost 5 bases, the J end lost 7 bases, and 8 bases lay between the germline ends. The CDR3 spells CASSLDVGYTF. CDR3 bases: TGTGCCAGTAGTTTGGACGTTGGCTACACCTTC.

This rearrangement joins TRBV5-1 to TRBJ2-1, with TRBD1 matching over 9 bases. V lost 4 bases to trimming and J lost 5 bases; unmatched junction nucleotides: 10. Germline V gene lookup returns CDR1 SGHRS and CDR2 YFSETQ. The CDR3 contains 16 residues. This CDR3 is CASSLLPQGADNEQFF. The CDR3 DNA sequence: TGCGCCAGCAGCCTACTCCCACAGGGGGCAGACAATGAGCAGTTCTTC.

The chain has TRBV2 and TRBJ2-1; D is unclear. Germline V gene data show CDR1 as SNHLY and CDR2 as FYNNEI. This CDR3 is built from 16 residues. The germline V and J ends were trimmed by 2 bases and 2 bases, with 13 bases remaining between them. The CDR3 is CASSENSVVTYNEQFF. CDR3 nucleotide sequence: TGTGCCAGCAGTGAAAACTCGGTGGTTACCTACAATGAGCAGTTCTTC.

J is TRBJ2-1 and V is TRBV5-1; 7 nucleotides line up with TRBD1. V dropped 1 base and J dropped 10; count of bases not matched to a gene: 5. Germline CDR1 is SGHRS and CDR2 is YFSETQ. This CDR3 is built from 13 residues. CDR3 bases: TGCGCCAGCAGCTTGACAGGGGAAATCGAGCAGTTCTTC. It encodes CASSLTGEIEQFF. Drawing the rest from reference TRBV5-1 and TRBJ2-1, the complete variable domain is KAGVTQTPRYLIKTRGQQVTLSCSPISGHRSVSWYQQTPGQGLQFLFEYFSETQRNKGNFPGRFSGRQFSNSRSEMNVSTLELGDSALYLCASSLTGEIEQFFGPGTRLTVL.

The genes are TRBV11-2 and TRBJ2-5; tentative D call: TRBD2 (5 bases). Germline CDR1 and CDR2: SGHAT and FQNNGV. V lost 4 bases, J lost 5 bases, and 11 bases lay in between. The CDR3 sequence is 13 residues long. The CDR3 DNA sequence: TGTGCCAGCAGCTCCCGGAGGTCGGAGACCCAGTACTTC. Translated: CASSSRRSETQYF.

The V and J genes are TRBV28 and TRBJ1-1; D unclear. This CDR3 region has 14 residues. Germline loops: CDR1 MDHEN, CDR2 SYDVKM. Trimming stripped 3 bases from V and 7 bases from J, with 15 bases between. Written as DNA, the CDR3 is TGTGCCAGCAGTTTGCAACGGGCGGCGAGTGAAGCTTTCTTT. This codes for CASSLQRAASEAFF. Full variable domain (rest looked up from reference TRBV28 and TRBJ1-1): DVKVTQSSRYLVKRTGEKVFLECVQDMDHENMFWYRQDPGLGLRLIYFSYDVKMKEKGDIPEGYSVSREKKERFSLILESASTNQTSMYLCASSLQRAASEAFFGQGTRLTVV.

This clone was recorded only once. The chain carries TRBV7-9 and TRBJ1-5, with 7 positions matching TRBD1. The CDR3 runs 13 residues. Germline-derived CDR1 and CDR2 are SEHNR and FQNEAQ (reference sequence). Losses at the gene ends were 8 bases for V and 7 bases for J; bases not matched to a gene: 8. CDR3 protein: CASGGGGQQPQHF. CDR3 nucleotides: TGTGCCAGCGGAGGTGGGGGACAGCAGCCCCAGCATTTT.

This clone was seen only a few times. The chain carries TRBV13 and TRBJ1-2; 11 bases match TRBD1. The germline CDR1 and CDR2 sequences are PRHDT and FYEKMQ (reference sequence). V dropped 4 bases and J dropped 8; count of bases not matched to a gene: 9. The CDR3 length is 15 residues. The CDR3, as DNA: TGTGCCAGCAGCTCGCTAGGGGGACAGGGGGAAGGCTACACCTTC. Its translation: CASSSLGGQGEGYTF.

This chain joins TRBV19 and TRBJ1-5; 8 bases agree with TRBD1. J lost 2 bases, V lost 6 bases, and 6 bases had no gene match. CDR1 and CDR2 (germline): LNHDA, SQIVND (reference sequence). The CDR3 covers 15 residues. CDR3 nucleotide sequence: TGTGCCAGTAGCCCGACAGGGGCGGGCAATCAGCCCCAGCATTTT. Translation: CASSPTGAGNQPQHF.

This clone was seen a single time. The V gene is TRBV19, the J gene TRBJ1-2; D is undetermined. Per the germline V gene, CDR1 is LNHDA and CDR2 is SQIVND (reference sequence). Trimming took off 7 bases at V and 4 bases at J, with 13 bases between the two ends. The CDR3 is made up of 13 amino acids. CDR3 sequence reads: CASIPGGRYGYTF. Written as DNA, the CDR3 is TGTGCCAGTATTCCCGGCGGACGCTATGGCTACACCTTC.

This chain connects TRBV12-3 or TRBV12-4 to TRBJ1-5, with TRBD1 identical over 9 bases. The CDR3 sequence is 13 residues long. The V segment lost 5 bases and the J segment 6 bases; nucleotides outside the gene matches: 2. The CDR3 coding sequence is TGTGCCAGCAGTGGACAGGGGATTCAGCCCCAGCATTTT. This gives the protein CASSGQGIQPQHF.

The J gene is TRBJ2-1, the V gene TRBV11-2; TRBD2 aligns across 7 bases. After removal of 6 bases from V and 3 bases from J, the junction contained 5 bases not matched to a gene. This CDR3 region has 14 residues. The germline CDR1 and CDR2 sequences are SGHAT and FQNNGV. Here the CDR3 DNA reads TGTGCCAGCAGTCTCGGGGGGTACTACAATGAGCAGTTCTTC. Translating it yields CASSLGGYYNEQFF.

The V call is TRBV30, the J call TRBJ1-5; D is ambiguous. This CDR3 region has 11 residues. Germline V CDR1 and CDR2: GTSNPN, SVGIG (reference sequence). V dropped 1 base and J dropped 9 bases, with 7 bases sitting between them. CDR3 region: CAWSGNGPQHF. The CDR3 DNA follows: TGTGCCTGGAGTGGGAACGGGCCCCAGCATTTT.

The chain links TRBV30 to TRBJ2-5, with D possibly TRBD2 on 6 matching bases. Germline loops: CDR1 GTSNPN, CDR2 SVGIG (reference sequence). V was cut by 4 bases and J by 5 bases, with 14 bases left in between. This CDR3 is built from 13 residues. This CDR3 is CAWNRGLGETQYF. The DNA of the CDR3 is TGTGCCTGGAATCGGGGGTTGGGGGAGACCCAGTACTTC.

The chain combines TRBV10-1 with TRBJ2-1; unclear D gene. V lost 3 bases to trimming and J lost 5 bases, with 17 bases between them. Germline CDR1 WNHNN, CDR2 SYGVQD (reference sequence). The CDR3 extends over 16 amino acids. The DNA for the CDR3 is TGCGCCAGCAGTGACCACTCCGTGTACCCCGACAATGAGCAGTTCTTC. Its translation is CASSDHSVYPDNEQFF.

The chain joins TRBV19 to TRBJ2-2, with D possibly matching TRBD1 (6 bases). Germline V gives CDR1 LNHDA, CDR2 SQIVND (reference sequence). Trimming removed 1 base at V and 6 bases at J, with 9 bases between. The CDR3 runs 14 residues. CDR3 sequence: CASSIARGPGELFF. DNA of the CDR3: TGTGCCAGTAGTATAGCCAGGGGACCCGGGGAGCTGTTTTTT. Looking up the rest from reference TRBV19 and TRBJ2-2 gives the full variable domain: DGGITQSPKYLFRKEGQNVTLSCEQNLNHDAMYWYRQDPGQGLRLIYYSQIVNDFQKGDIAEGYSVSREKKESFPLTVTSAQKNPTAFYLCASSIARGPGELFFGEGSRLTVL.

CDR3 region: CASSPSGGASTDTQYF. In DNA form, the CDR3 reads TGTGCCAGCAGCCCGAGCGGGGGGGCGAGCACAGATACGCAGTATTTT. The chain employs TRBV4-2 and TRBJ2-3, with TRBD2 matching 10 bases. The CDR3 loop spans 16 amino acids. Trimming cost V 4 bases and J 0 bases; bases outside gene matches: 4. From germline, CDR1 is LGHNA and CDR2 YNFKEQ.

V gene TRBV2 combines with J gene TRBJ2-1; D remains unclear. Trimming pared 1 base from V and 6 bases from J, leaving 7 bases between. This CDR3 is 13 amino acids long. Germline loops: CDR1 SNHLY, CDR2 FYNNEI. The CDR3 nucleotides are TGTGCCAGCAGTGAAGAGGCTAGCAATGAGCAGTTCTTC. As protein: CASSEEASNEQFF.

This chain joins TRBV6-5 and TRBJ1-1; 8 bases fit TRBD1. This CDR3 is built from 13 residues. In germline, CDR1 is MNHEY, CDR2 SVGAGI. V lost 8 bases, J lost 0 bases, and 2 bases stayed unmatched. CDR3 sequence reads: CASSGQVNTEAFF. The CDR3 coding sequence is TGTGCCAGCTCGGGACAGGTGAACACTGAAGCTTTCTTT.

CDR3 protein: CASSMGGLQPQHF. CDR3 bases: TGTGCCAGTAGTATGGGGGGGCTTCAGCCCCAGCATTTT. V gene TRBV19 combines with J gene TRBJ1-5; D perhaps matches TRBD1 (6 bases). The germline V gene has CDR1 LNHDA and CDR2 SQIVND (reference sequence). Trimming removed 3 bases from V and 6 bases from J, with 9 bases in between. This CDR3 comprises 13 residues.

CDR3 in DNA: TGTGCCAGTAGTCCTTCAGGCGTGGAGCAGTACTTC. This encodes CASSPSGVEQYF. The genes are TRBV19 and TRBJ2-7; D not certain. Per germline, CDR1 LNHDA and CDR2 SQIVND (reference sequence). The CDR3 sequence is 12 residues long. V lost 5 bases and J lost 7, with 12 bases in between.